This T cell receptor (beta chain) was observed in a study of spatial heterogeneity in lung cancer (dated by TCRdb to between 2017 and 2020). Context from the whole study: Donors were around 71 patients with early-stage, untreated non-small cell lung cancer from the lung TRACERx cohort. In the raw uncorrected reads, each unique combination of TCR and UMI appeared on average more than ten times. Beta-chain transcripts were consistently detected in greater numbers than alpha-chain transcripts, which likely reflected higher beta-chain transcript abundance. Follow-up PBMC samples were sequenced whenever available, and the median time to follow-up was roughly 22 months after resection. TCR repertoire features were related to nonsynonymous mutation counts determined by whole-exome sequencing of tumor tissue. Both alpha and beta chains were TCR-sequenced in about 240 tumor regions, fewer than 80 matched nontumor lung samples and over 55 PBMC samples obtained at surgery. In non-small cell lung cancer, the study made a quantitative comparison of TCR alpha and beta repertoires among multiple tumor regions, matched nontumor lung and blood. Findings and caveats that apply to the study as a whole: Ubiquitous expanded tumor TCRs were found in blood more often at tumor resection than at routine follow-up. Comparisons of baseline and follow-up blood repertoires included only around 13 patients. Confirming at a functional level the hypothesis that regional TCRs recognize regional mutations was considered to require additional single-cell paired TCR alpha and beta sequencing.

Sample time point, as interpreted from the label and publication: blood at routine non-recurrence follow-up after resection. Without any cell sorting, TCR sequencing was performed on whole RNA extracted either from tumor and nontumor lung tissue or from cryopreserved PBMC samples. Only patients with enough RNA available from two or more tumor regions were chosen for TCR sequencing. The protocol used for the library was 5' RACE. The sequencer was a NextSeq 500. The TCR library protocol attached a unique molecular identifier to each TCR cDNA molecule to allow correction of PCR and sequencing errors. The original pipeline was this. Decombinator tools were used for TCR identification, UMI-based error correction and CDR3 extraction. TCRs above a frequency of 2 per 1,000, corresponding to the top 1% of the tumor frequency distribution, were defined as expanded. Renyi diversity was computed with the R vegan package after each repertoire had been subsampled 100 times to 5,000 TCRs. CDR3 similarity networks were built from amino acid triplet string-kernel similarity, with CDR3s being connected when pairwise similarity was above 0.82. TCRdb's own reprocessing of the public reads used fastp at Q25 and MiXCR and kept productive beta chains. Identical CDR3 protein sequences are pooled into one entry, listed with their most common genes and DNA. These V and J calls originate from TCRdb's pipeline instead of the authors' own analysis. The sample profile shows about 120,000 distinct CDR3 sequences; 12% of them were found once. Of the sample, roughly 17% falls within the top ten clones.

The CDR3 numbers 14 residues from cysteine through phenylalanine. Of the read, only the CDR3 DNA is kept; its 42 bases are in frame from base 1. The trim is 0 bases for V and 0 bases for J, with a gap of 3 bases between the germline ends. According to the germline V gene, CDR1 reads LGHNA and CDR2 reads YNFKEQ. Only a few counts were recorded for this clonotype. Its cognate antigen has yet to be identified. No quality values exist for individual bases; no much larger clone is one base distant. This receptor was taken from a male donor with early-stage non-small cell lung cancer. The sequence joins TRBV4-2 to TRBJ1-3, with the D gene call left open. The sequenced sample was PBMCs, obtained at follow-up. The CDR3 loop reads CASSQEGSGNTIYF. The DNA sequence follows: TGTGCCAGCAGCCAAGAGGGCTCTGGAAACACCATATATTTT.